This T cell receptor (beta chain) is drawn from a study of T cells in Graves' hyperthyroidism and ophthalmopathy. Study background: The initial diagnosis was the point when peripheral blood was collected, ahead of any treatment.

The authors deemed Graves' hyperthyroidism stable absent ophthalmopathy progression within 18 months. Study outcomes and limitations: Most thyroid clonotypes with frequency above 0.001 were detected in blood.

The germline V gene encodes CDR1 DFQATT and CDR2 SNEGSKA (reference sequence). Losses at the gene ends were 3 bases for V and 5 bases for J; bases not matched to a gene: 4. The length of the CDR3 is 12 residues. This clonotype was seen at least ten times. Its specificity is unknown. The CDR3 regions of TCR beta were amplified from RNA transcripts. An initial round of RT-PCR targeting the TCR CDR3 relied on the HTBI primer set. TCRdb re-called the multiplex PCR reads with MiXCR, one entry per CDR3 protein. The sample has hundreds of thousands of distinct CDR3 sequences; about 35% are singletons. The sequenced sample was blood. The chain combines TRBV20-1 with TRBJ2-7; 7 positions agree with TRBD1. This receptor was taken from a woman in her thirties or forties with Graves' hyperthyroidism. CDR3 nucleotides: TGCAGTGCTAGTACAGGGGCGGACGAGCAGTACTTC. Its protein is CSASTGADEQYF.